This T cell receptor (beta chain) was documented in a study of blood T cell repertoires in COVID-19. Study summary: The cDNA or gDNA used as material had been derived from T cells, B-cell-depleted T cells, or PBMCs.

This clone was counted a few times. The CDR3 covers 15 residues. Losses at the gene ends were 6 bases for V and 12 bases for J; bases not matched to a gene: 7. Germline loops: CDR1 MNHNY, CDR2 SVGAGI (reference sequence). Original handling: Quantification of nucleated cells was approximated via reference gene primer amplification. The data were produced by immunoSEQ multiplex PCR, yet TCRdb's version contains in-frame clones alone and is incomplete. V and J calls and clone size follow that table, whereas D and trimming were derived from the DNA. The sample has about 76,000 clones, over 80% seen once; the top ten hold 5.8%.

The sample taken for sequencing was peripheral blood. The receptor was isolated from a man between 50 and 59 years old with active COVID-19. The genes are TRBV6-6 and TRBJ2-2; TRBD2 agrees at 16 bases. CDR3 loop: CASSQGTSGGAKLFF. DNA for the CDR3: TGTGCCAGCAGCCAAGGGACTAGCGGGGGGGCGAAGCTGTTTTTT.